A single T cell receptor (beta chain) is shown here with its context. This sample is part of a study of glioma-infiltrating T cells. The germline gives CDR1 LGHNA, CDR2 YNFKEQ. The V end lost 0 bases, the J end lost 6 bases, and 15 bases lay between the germline ends. The length of the CDR3 is 15 residues. Amplification of TCR alpha and beta CDR3 regions from RNA used iRepertoire nested multiplex PCR. TCRdb reprocessed the multiplex PCR reads with MiXCR, giving one entry per CDR3 protein. The sample consists of some 150,000 distinct CDR3 sequences, about two fifths of them appearing once. The clonotype originates from a human donor with low-grade glioma or glioblastoma, undergoing nonglioma brain surgery, or in good health (not recorded which). The chain couples TRBV4-2 to TRBJ2-7; D gene ambiguous. Sequencing was carried out using glioma tissue, nonneoplastic brain tissue, or PBMCs (not recorded which). CDR3 region: CASSQDLGSLTEQYF. Written as DNA, the CDR3 is TGTGCCAGCAGCCAAGACCTGGGCTCTCTTACCGAGCAGTACTTC.